This TCR beta chain was sequenced in a study of breast tumors, draining lymph nodes, adjacent tissues. The lymph nodes were axillary draining lymph nodes from breast cancer patients. Study results and caveats: Most tumor T cells seemingly derive from lymph node, then expand in tumor.

One entry per CDR3 protein, called by TCRdb with MiXCR from the multiplex PCR reads. The sample contains roughly 120,000 distinct CDR3 sequences, 20% of which appear only once. This clonotype was recorded at least ten times. Its antigen is currently unknown. Germline CDR1 DFQATT, CDR2 SNEGSKA (reference sequence). V lost 6 bases to trimming and J lost 5 bases, with 22 bases between them. This CDR3 has 15 residues. The chain combines TRBV20-1 with TRBJ1-2; TRBD1 might be the D (6 bases). The sample was axillary lymph node tissue. The sequence was collected from a female donor with breast cancer. Some clones in this sample may be carry-over from other donors' samples. The CDR3, as DNA: TGCAGTGCCCCGCACGGGGGGGGGCGCGGGTATGGCTACACCTTC. It codes for CSAPHGGGRGYGYTF.